Below, 21 T cell receptor beta chains from the same sample are listed, as sequenced in a study of T cell clones after liver transplantation. Alloreactive TCRbeta sequences came from sequencing proliferating CFSE-low cells in the MLR. Clones were sequenced by immunoSEQ multiplex PCR, and TCRdb holds only the in-frame ones, with some missing. The sample has fewer than 6,000 clones, 25% to 30% seen once; the top ten hold approximately 14%. These receptors have no identified antigens. The specimen sequenced was CD4+ T cells from cultured PBMCs. Receptor source: a human patient who received a liver transplant. Some of the T cells may derive from the graft donor.

The table lists this clone with a few counts. The chain has TRBV5-4 and TRBJ2-1; D is unresolved. The CDR3 length is 13 residues. Trimming took off 0 bases at V and 4 bases at J, with 5 bases between the two ends. Germline CDR1 is SGHNT and CDR2 is YYREEE (reference sequence). The CDR3 is CASSLGHYNEQFF. The CDR3 region has the DNA TGTGCCAGCAGCTTGGGGCATTACAATGAGCAGTTCTTC.

This chain joins TRBV11-2 and TRBJ1-1; D not resolved. Trimming left V 5 bases short and J 6 bases short, with 10 bases between. Germline lookup yields CDR1 SGHAT and CDR2 FQNNGV. This CDR3 contains 12 residues. CDR3 in amino acids: CASSRVGPEAFF. The CDR3 DNA is TGTGCCAGCAGCCGCGTGGGCCCTGAAGCTTTCTTT.

This clone appeared a few times. The chain joins TRBV5-4 to TRBJ2-2; TRBD1 matches 7 bases. CDR1 is SGHNT, CDR2 YYREEE, per germline (reference sequence). The CDR3 contains 13 residues. V shed 5 bases and J 9 bases; nucleotides not matched to a gene: 7. The CDR3 DNA follows: TGTGCCAGCAGTAGGGACAGTGGTCGGGAGCTGTTTTTT. Its protein is CASSRDSGRELFF.

This clone has a handful of counts. At one end the junction does not follow the germline gene, possibly because of a read error. V usage is TRBV5-4 and J usage is TRBJ1-2, with D perhaps matching TRBD1 (5 bases). Germline V gene lookup returns CDR1 SGHNT and CDR2 YYREEE (reference sequence). The CDR3 has 15 amino acids. The CDR3 loop is CASSDRVGALGGYTF. CDR3 nucleotides: TGCGCCAGCAGCGACCGAGTCGGGGCCCTGGGAGGCTACACCTTC.

V and J are TRBV7-3 and TRBJ2-5; 8 bases are shared with TRBD2. The CDR3 sequence is 14 residues long. The junction had 6 bases not matched to a gene; V was cut back by 5 bases and J by 4 bases. In germline, CDR1 is SGHTA, CDR2 FQGTGA. As DNA, the CDR3 is TGTGCCAGCAGCCCCTCCGGGAGGGGAGAGACCCAGTACTTC. It codes for CASSPSGRGETQYF.

This clone showed up just a few times. This chain links TRBV28 with TRBJ2-1; D is possibly TRBD1 or TRBD2 (6 bases each). Deletions cut 4 bases from V and 7 bases from J, with 11 bases between. The germline CDR1 and CDR2 sequences are MDHEN and SYDVKM. CDR3 length: 13 residues. The CDR3 nucleotides are TGTGCCAGCAGTTGGGGGGCAATTAATGAGCAGTTCTTC. This encodes CASSWGAINEQFF.

Only one count was recorded for this clone. The V gene is TRBV6-4, the J gene TRBJ1-5, with D possibly being TRBD1 (5 bases). Trimming removed 6 bases at V and 7 bases at J, with 16 bases between. The CDR3 loop spans 14 amino acids. From germline, CDR1 is MRHNA and CDR2 SNTAGT. The CDR3 protein is CASRAQVYEQPQHF. DNA of the CDR3: TGTGCCAGCAGAGCACAGGTGTACGAACAGCCCCAGCATTTT.

Only one count was recorded for this clone. This chain links TRBV6-1 with TRBJ1-5, with no clear D. The CDR3 has 16 amino acids. Germline V gene lookup returns CDR1 MNHNS and CDR2 SASEGT. V shed 1 base and J shed 0 bases, with 10 bases lying between them. This chain's CDR3 is CASSEVIVNSNQPQHF. Here the CDR3 DNA reads TGTGCCAGCAGTGAAGTGATAGTGAATAGCAATCAGCCCCAGCATTTT.

The chain recombines TRBV2 with TRBJ2-7, with D possibly TRBD1 on 7 matching bases. The CDR3 covers 13 residues. From germline, CDR1 is SNHLY and CDR2 FYNNEI. The V gene lost 5 bases and the J gene lost 6 bases, with 14 bases spanning the gap. CDR3 in DNA: TGTGCCAGCAGTTTTGCAGGGGGGCCCGAGCAGTACTTC. As protein: CASSFAGGPEQYF.

The chain carries TRBV4-1 and TRBJ2-7, with D possibly TRBD1 on 6 matching bases. The CDR3 covers 14 residues. V gave up 5 bases and J gave up 10 bases, with 21 bases separating them. Germline V gives CDR1 MGHRA, CDR2 YSYEKL. CDR3 loop: CASSAPLQGNNQYF. In DNA form, the CDR3 reads TGCGCCAGCAGCGCCCCGCTTCAGGGGAACAATCAGTACTTC.

The gene calls are TRBV20-1 and TRBJ2-1; D gene unclear. Trimming left V 4 bases short and J 8 bases short, with 9 bases between. CDR1 and CDR2 from the germline V gene are DFQATT and SNEGSKA (reference sequence). CDR3 length equals 11 residues. This CDR3 is CSAKAMDEQFF. The CDR3 DNA reads TGCAGTGCTAAAGCTATGGATGAGCAGTTCTTC.

This clone was counted a few times. V is TRBV7-4 and J is TRBJ2-5, with D unclear. V was cut by 1 base and J by 5 bases, with 8 bases left in between. The CDR3 covers 13 residues. CDR1 is SGHVT and CDR2 is SQSDAQ in the germline V gene. The CDR3 loop reads CASSLGVAETQYF. CDR3 DNA: TGTGCCAGCAGCTTAGGGGTAGCCGAGACCCAGTACTTC.

This clone was detected only a few times. The chain employs TRBV4-2 and TRBJ1-4; D is unclear. This CDR3 spans 14 amino acids. The V gene lost 5 bases and the J gene lost 6 bases, with 13 bases spanning the gap. The germline gives CDR1 LGHNA, CDR2 YNFKEQ. The CDR3 nucleotides read TGTGCCAGCAGCTTGGAGCCGAGTGATGAAAAACTGTTTTTT. Translated: CASSLEPSDEKLFF.

This rearrangement joins TRBV27 to TRBJ2-3; a possible D gene is TRBD2 (6 bases). Looked up from germline, CDR1 is MNHEY and CDR2 is SMNVEV (reference sequence). V lost 5 bases and J 0 bases, leaving 18 bases between the germline ends. This CDR3 spans 17 amino acids. The CDR3 spells CASSTRGMAGSTDTQYF. DNA of the CDR3: TGTGCCAGCAGTACCCGAGGCATGGCGGGGAGCACAGATACGCAGTATTTT.

This clone is classed as medium-sized (0.01 to 0.1%). The gene calls are TRBV6-1 and TRBJ2-3, with D hard to call. The CDR3 sequence is 14 residues long. The germline V gene has CDR1 MNHNS and CDR2 SASEGT. V lost 0 bases and J lost 6, with 10 bases in between. CDR3 coding DNA: TGTGCCAGCAGTGAAGCGGCCCCGGCGGATACGCAGTATTTT. Translated: CASSEAAPADTQYF.

This clone has a handful of counts. The rearrangement links TRBV7-3 to TRBJ2-6, with D perhaps matching TRBD2 (5 bases). Between the trimmed V and J ends, which lost 8 bases and 2 bases, there was a span of 7 bases. The CDR3 has 13 amino acids. Germline V lookup: CDR1 SGHTA, CDR2 FQGTGA. The CDR3 DNA is TGTGCCAGCCGGGATGCTGGGGCCAACGTCCTGACTTTC. This sequence encodes CASRDAGANVLTF.

This clone appeared a few times. The V and J genes are TRBV5-1 and TRBJ2-7, with D tentatively TRBD2 (7 bases). The length of the CDR3 is 13 residues. Germline V gene sequence: CDR1 SGHRS, CDR2 YFSETQ. Trimming cost V 3 bases and J 6 bases, with 13 bases left between them. CDR3 region: CASSWGGSGEQYF. The CDR3 DNA is TGCGCCAGCAGCTGGGGGGGCTCGGGCGAGCAGTACTTC.

This chain joins TRBV7-1 and TRBJ2-7; tentatively, D is TRBD2 (5 bases). TRBV7-1 is marked as an open reading frame, function uncertain. The CDR3 has 15 amino acids. Trimming took 4 bases from V and 2 from J, leaving 15 bases between them. CDR3 sequence reads: CASSFRTRGTYEQYF. CDR3 nucleotide sequence: TGTGCCAGCAGCTTTCGGACGCGAGGGACCTACGAGCAGTACTTC.

This clone occurred a few times. The chain employs TRBV15 and TRBJ2-6; no clear D gene. The CDR3 totals 15 residues. CDR1 is LNHNV, CDR2 YYDKDF, per germline (reference sequence). Trimming cost V 4 bases and J 2 bases, with 9 bases left between them. The CDR3 is CATSKQSPGANVLTF. For the CDR3, the DNA is TGTGCCACCAGCAAACAGTCGCCTGGGGCCAACGTCCTGACTTTC.

This chain uses TRBV11-2 with TRBJ1-1, with D perhaps TRBD1 (6 bases). The CDR3 spans 14 residues. Trimming pared 3 bases from V and 2 bases from J, leaving 10 bases between. Germline-derived CDR1 and CDR2 are SGHAT and FQNNGV. CDR3 region: CASSFSQGNTEAFF. CDR3 in DNA: TGTGCCAGCAGCTTTTCACAGGGTAACACTGAAGCTTTCTTT. Drawing the rest from reference TRBV11-2 and TRBJ1-1, the complete variable domain is EAGVAQSPRYKIIEKRQSVAFWCNPISGHATLYWYQQILGQGPKLLIQFQNNGVVDDSQLPKDRFSAERLKGVDSTLKIQPAKLEDSAVYLCASSFSQGNTEAFFGQGTRLTVV.

The chain recombines TRBV14 with TRBJ1-3; TRBD1 matches at 8 bases. V shed 2 bases, J shed 0 bases, and the junction held 3 bases outside the gene matches. CDR3 size: 16 residues. CDR1 and CDR2 (germline): SGHDN, FVKESK. Here the CDR3 DNA reads TGTGCCAGCAGCCAAAACGACAGGGGCTCTGGAAACACCATATATTTT. Amino acid sequence: CASSQNDRGSGNTIYF.